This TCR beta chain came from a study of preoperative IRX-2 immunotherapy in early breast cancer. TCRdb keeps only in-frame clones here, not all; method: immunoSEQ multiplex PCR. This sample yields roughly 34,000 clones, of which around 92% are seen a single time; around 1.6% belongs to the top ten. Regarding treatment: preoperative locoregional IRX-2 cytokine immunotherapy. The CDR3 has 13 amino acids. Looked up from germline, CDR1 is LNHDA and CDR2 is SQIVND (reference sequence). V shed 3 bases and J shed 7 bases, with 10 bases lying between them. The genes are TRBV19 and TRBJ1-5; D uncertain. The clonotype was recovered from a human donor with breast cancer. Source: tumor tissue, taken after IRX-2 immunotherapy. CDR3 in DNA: TGTGCCAGTAGTATTGAAGGGTTACAGCCCCAGCATTTT. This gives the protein CASSIEGLQPQHF.